This paragraph covers one T cell receptor (beta chain) sequence. J was trimmed by 12 bases and V by 6 bases; bases with no gene match: 16. CDR1 is MNHEY and CDR2 is SVGAGI in the germline V gene. This CDR3 spans 15 amino acids. This record belongs to a study of blood T cell repertoires in COVID-19. Study context: PBMCs, B-cell-depleted T cells, or T cells were the source of the cDNA or gDNA that made up the material.

Study processing details: Amplifying reference gene primers gave estimates of nucleated cell counts. Sequencing used immunoSEQ multiplex PCR; TCRdb keeps in-frame clones, though not all of them. V, J and clone size are taken as reported in that table, and D and trimming were inferred from the DNA itself. The table lists about 230,000 clones, 87% of them singletons. The receptor was derived from a woman between 18 and 29 years old who had recovered from COVID-19. V usage is TRBV6-5 and J usage is TRBJ2-1; the match to TRBD1 covers 8 bases. The sample comprised peripheral blood. CDR3 residues: CASRVGQGGDRGQFF. CDR3 in DNA: TGTGCCAGCAGGGTCGGACAGGGCGGTGATCGTGGGCAGTTCTTC.